The rows below give T cell receptor beta chains drawn from one sample of a study of T cells after posttransplantation cyclophosphamide. Using immunoSEQ multiplex PCR, the repertoire was profiled, and TCRdb retains in-frame clones only, with some absent. This table holds over 15,000 clones, roughly 92% found once. What was sequenced was naive CD4+ T cells sorted from blood. The receptors stem from a woman between 45 and 60 years old in good health and a related stem cell transplant donor. The CDR3 runs from the conserved cysteine through the conserved F or W. The D gene is left open where the match is weak. Size tells how often a clone was seen (once, few, many) or the class of an expanded clone, and some rows leave it out.

length	size	V	J	D	DNA	CDR3
15	.	TRBV27	TRBJ1-2	TRBD1	TGTGCCAGCAGTCCCAAAGCCGACAGGGGCCGTGGCTACACCTTC	CASSPKADRGRGYTF
13	.	TRBV5-4	TRBJ2-7	.	TGTGCCAGCAGCTTGAGCGCGACCTACGAGCAGTACTTC	CASSLSATYEQYF
18	.	TRBV9	TRBJ2-7	TRBD1	TGTGCCAGCAGCGTAGAAGGAAGGTTAGGGACAGGGGGCTACGAGCAGTACTTC	CASSVEGRLGTGGYEQYF
15	.	TRBV11-2	TRBJ1-4	.	TGTGCCAGCAGCATTAGACAGACACTTAATGAAAAACTGTTTTTT	CASSIRQTLNEKLFF
15	.	TRBV18	TRBJ1-4	TRBD1	TGTGCCAGCTCACTGGACAGGGGACGGGGTGAAAAACTGTTTTTT	CASSLDRGRGEKLFF
14	.	TRBV19	TRBJ2-7	.	TGTGCCAGTAGTACCCGGCAGCGCCCCCTAGAGCAGTACTTC	CASSTRQRPLEQYF
14	.	TRBV5-1	TRBJ2-7	TRBD1	TGCGCCAGCAGCCTGGGACAGGCGCCCTACGAGCAGTACTTC	CASSLGQAPYEQYF
15	.	TRBV11-2	TRBJ2-5	TRBD2	TGTGCCAGCAGCCCCATAGCGGGAGGGCCCGAGACCCAGTACTTC	CASSPIAGGPETQYF
17	once	TRBV19	TRBJ2-5	.	TGTGCCAGTAGTATCGGACGGGGGGCACCCAGCCAAGAGACCCAGTACTTC	CASSIGRGAPSQETQYF
18	.	TRBV19	TRBJ2-7	TRBD1	TGTGCCAGTAGAATTACTGTTCAGTTGGGACAGGTTAAGTACGAGCAGTACTTC	CASRITVQLGQVKYEQYF
15	.	TRBV9	TRBJ1-5	TRBD1	TGTGCCAGCAGCACCCGGGACAGCCCTATCTGGCCCCAGCATTTT	CASSTRDSPIWPQHF
16	.	TRBV5-1	TRBJ2-2	TRBD1	TGCGCCAGCAGCTTGGACGGGACAGGGAACACCGGGGAGCTGTTTTTT	CASSLDGTGNTGELFF
14	.	TRBV7-2	TRBJ2-1	TRBD2	TGTGCCAGCAGTCGGACTAGCGGATACAATGAGCAGTTCTTC	CASSRTSGYNEQFF
15	.	TRBV6-5	TRBJ2-7	TRBD1	TGTGCCAGCAGTCCTCAGACAGGGGGAACCTACGAGCAGTACTTC	CASSPQTGGTYEQYF
16	.	TRBV4-3	TRBJ2-1	TRBD2	TGCGCCAGCAGCCAAGTTCGGGAGGTGATTGGAGATGAGCAGTTCTTC	CASSQVREVIGDEQFF
13	once	TRBV2	TRBJ1-6	.	TGTGCCAGCACACAGGGAGATAATTCACCCCTCCACTTT	CASTQGDNSPLHF
15	.	TRBV5-1	TRBJ2-7	.	TGCGCCAGCAGCTTGGTGCCCGGGGGTACCTACGAGCAGTACTTC	CASSLVPGGTYEQYF
16	.	TRBV7-3	TRBJ2-3	TRBD2	TGTGCCAGCAGCCTCGGGCTAGCGGGAGGCACAGATACGCAGTATTTT	CASSLGLAGGTDTQYF
17	.	TRBV5-1	TRBJ2-7	TRBD2	TGCGCCAGCAGCTTGGTGGGACTAGCGGGATTGCGCCACGAGCAGTACTTC	CASSLVGLAGLRHEQYF
16	.	TRBV10-3	TRBJ2-3	TRBD2	TGTGCCATCAGCGGGACTAGCGGAGGAGGGACAGATACGCAGTATTTT	CAISGTSGGGTDTQYF
17	.	TRBV4-2	TRBJ2-1	TRBD2	TGTGCCAGCAGCCAAGATCAGACTAGCGGGGGCTACAATGAGCAGTTCTTC	CASSQDQTSGGYNEQFF
18	.	TRBV5-1	TRBJ2-2	TRBD2	TGCGCCAGCAGCTTGGGGAGCGGATGGGCGGGAGACACCGGGGAGCTGTTTTTT	CASSLGSGWAGDTGELFF
14	.	TRBV30	TRBJ2-1	.	TGTGCCTGGAGTGTAACAGCCTACTACAATGAGCAGTTCTTC	CAWSVTAYYNEQFF
14	.	TRBV5-1	TRBJ1-2	.	TGCGCCAGCAGCGTCCCAGGGAAAACCTATGGCTACACCTTC	CASSVPGKTYGYTF
15	few	TRBV6-5	TRBJ1-3	TRBD1	TGTGCCAGCAGTCAGGACAGGGGTTCTGGAAACACCATATATTTT	CASSQDRGSGNTIYF
17	.	TRBV30	TRBJ1-4	.	TGTGCCTGGAGTGTACGGGGGAAAGCTCCGCTGCATGAAAAACTGTTTTTT	CAWSVRGKAPLHEKLFF
18	.	TRBV4-3	TRBJ2-3	TRBD2	TGCGCCAGCAGCCAGGGTACAGGACTAGCGGGGGGCACAGATACGCAGTATTTT	CASSQGTGLAGGTDTQYF
14	.	TRBV2	TRBJ1-1	TRBD1	TGTGCCAGCCTTTGGACAGGGGGAATCTCTGAAGCTTTCTTT	CASLWTGGISEAFF
15	.	TRBV18	TRBJ1-3	TRBD1	TGTGCCAGCTCAGGACAGGGGGCGTCTGGAAACACCATATATTTT	CASSGQGASGNTIYF
14	.	TRBV30	TRBJ1-1	.	TGTGCCTGGAGTGTCCCGGGGGAGGGTACTGAAGCTTTCTTT	CAWSVPGEGTEAFF
16	.	TRBV7-9	TRBJ2-2	.	TGTGCCAGCAGCTCAGACCCCCTCGGGAGCACCGGGGAGCTGTTTTTT	CASSSDPLGSTGELFF
17	.	TRBV7-3	TRBJ2-7	TRBD1	TGTGCCAGCAGCTTAAGATCGGGACAGGGGAACGCCTACGAGCAGTACTTC	CASSLRSGQGNAYEQYF
15	.	TRBV6-5	TRBJ1-5	.	TGTGCCAGCAGTGCGGACAGCCCGGGCAATCAGCCCCAGCATTTT	CASSADSPGNQPQHF
14	.	TRBV19	TRBJ2-7	TRBD2	TGTGCCAGTAGCTCGGGACTAGCGGCCTACGAGCAGTACTTC	CASSSGLAAYEQYF
15	few	TRBV5-1	TRBJ2-7	.	TGCGCCAGCAGCTTGGGGCCGCACAGCTCCTACGAGCAGTACTTC	CASSLGPHSSYEQYF
11	.	TRBV7-3	TRBJ1-4	.	TGTGCCAGCAGCTTACATACATCACTGTTTTTT	CASSLHTSLFF
14	.	TRBV18	TRBJ1-5	.	TGTGCCAGCTCACCAATAGGCCAGGTAAAGTCCCAGCATTTT	CASSPIGQVKSQHF
15	once	TRBV6-5	TRBJ1-3	TRBD1	TGTGCCAGCAGTTACTCGGACAGGGGGAGAAACACCATATATTTT	CASSYSDRGRNTIYF
12	.	TRBV19	TRBJ2-1	.	TGTGCCAGTAGTAACGAGAACAATGAGCAGTTCTTC	CASSNENNEQFF
15	once	TRBV6-1	TRBJ2-7	TRBD2	TGTGCCAGCAGTAATGGACTAGCGGAGGCCTACGAGCAGTACTTC	CASSNGLAEAYEQYF
14	.	TRBV2	TRBJ1-1	TRBD1	TGTGCCAGCAGACGACAGGGGGCACACACTGAAGCTTTCTTT	CASRRQGAHTEAFF
16	.	TRBV19	TRBJ2-7	.	TGTGCCAGTAGTAAGGTAGCGGACTTCCCCTCCTTGGAGCAGTACTTC	CASSKVADFPSLEQYF
14	.	TRBV6-4	TRBJ1-1	TRBD1	TGTGCCAGCAGGCGACAGGGGGTTGATACTGAAGCTTTCTTT	CASRRQGVDTEAFF
14	once	TRBV19	TRBJ2-7	.	TGTGCCAGTAGTATGAGGGCAGGTCCCTACGAGCAGTACTTC	CASSMRAGPYEQYF
12	.	TRBV19	TRBJ2-1	.	TGTGCCAGTACCAGGCGGGACGATGAGCAGTTCTTC	CASTRRDDEQFF
15	.	TRBV5-4	TRBJ2-1	TRBD2	TGTGCCAGCGATAAAGGCGGGAGGGATAACAATGAGCAGTTCTTC	CASDKGGRDNNEQFF
14	.	TRBV7-9	TRBJ2-5	.	TGTGCCAGCAGCGCCCAGACAGGACAAGAGACCCAGTACTTC	CASSAQTGQETQYF
15	.	TRBV11-2	TRBJ2-1	TRBD2	TGTGCCAGCAGCTTTTCGGGACTAGCGGGGGGGGAGCAGTTCTTC	CASSFSGLAGGEQFF
15	.	TRBV7-2	TRBJ1-5	.	TGTGCCAGCAGCGGGGCAGTCTATAGCAATCAGCCCCAGCATTTT	CASSGAVYSNQPQHF
15	.	TRBV7-9	TRBJ2-1	.	TGTGCCAGCATGGTGCGGACACGGTCCTACAATGAGCAGTTCTTC	CASMVRTRSYNEQFF
13	.	TRBV6-5	TRBJ1-3	TRBD1	TGTGCCAGCAGCCGCGGACAGGGGAACACCATATATTTT	CASSRGQGNTIYF
14	.	TRBV5-6	TRBJ2-3	.	TGTGCCAGCAGCTTTGACAGCTACACAGATACGCAGTATTTT	CASSFDSYTDTQYF
16	.	TRBV5-6	TRBJ2-1	TRBD2	TGTGCCAGCAGCTGGATAGCGGGAGCAACCTACAATGAGCAGTTCTTC	CASSWIAGATYNEQFF